This T cell receptor (beta chain) was sequenced in a study of OX40 agonist ivuxolimab in advanced cancers. Across the study: Dose-escalation patients suffered from hepatocellular carcinoma, melanoma, renal cell or head and neck cancer. Study findings and constraints: In the expanded peripheral T cells, antigen specificity was never determined.

CDR3 size: 13 residues. Germline CDR1 SGDLS, CDR2 YYNGEE. Trimming shortened V by 2 bases and J by 1 base, and 6 bases separated the two germline ends. Profiling relied on immunoSEQ multiplex PCR, and the TCRdb table lists in-frame clones only, not all of them. The profile covers 60,000 to 80,000 clones, with around 83% appearing a single time and about 1.1% taken by the ten largest. Autoimmune disease history or systemic immunosuppression barred patients. Concerning this clone: As yet, its antigen is unknown.

The receptor comes from an adult with an advanced solid tumor such as melanoma, head and neck, liver or kidney cancer. Sequencing used CD4+ or CD8+ T cells sorted from blood, obtained in a trial of the OX40 agonist ivuxolimab. The rearrangement links TRBV9 to TRBJ1-1; D is unresolved. The CDR3 DNA follows: TGTGCCAGCAGCGTGTCAGCGAACACTGAAGCTTTCTTT. Its protein is CASSVSANTEAFF.